This T cell receptor (beta chain) was captured in a study of early T cells in non-severe SARS-CoV-2 infection. MiXCR was run by TCRdb on the 5' RACE reads, yielding one entry per CDR3 protein. The sample gives some 50,000 distinct CDR3 sequences, approximately 9.7% of which show up once; around 21% is in the top ten. Trimming took 9 bases from V and 1 from J, leaving 15 bases between them. CDR3 length: 15 amino acids. The germline V gene encodes CDR1 SNHLY and CDR2 FYNNEI. This clonotype was recorded a few times. J is TRBJ2-2 and V is TRBV2; D gene ambiguous. The source is an adult who was a healthcare worker with PCR-confirmed SARS-CoV-2 infection or an uninfected control (not recorded which). Sequencing was carried out using whole blood. CDR3 protein: CASDRSIGNTGELFF. The CDR3 DNA reads TGTGCCAGTGATCGGTCGATCGGGAACACCGGGGAGCTGTTTTTT. The entire variable domain, with the rest obtained from reference TRBV2 and TRBJ2-2, is as follows: EPEVTQTPSHQVTQMGQEVILRCVPISNHLYFYWYRQILGQKVEFLVSFYNNEISEKSEIFDDQFSVERPDGSNFTLKIRSTKLEDSAMYFCASDRSIGNTGELFFGEGSRLTVL.